Following are 27 T cell receptor beta chains from one sample sequenced in a study of somatic mutations in cytotoxic T cells in rheumatoid arthritis. Profiled with immunoSEQ multiplex PCR; TCRdb holds only in-frame clones, not every one. The sample yields around 18,000 clones, roughly 77% seen once. Specimen: CD8+ T cells sorted from blood. These receptors came from an adult with rheumatoid arthritis.

A single count supports this clone. This rearrangement joins TRBV9 to TRBJ2-5, with a possible D match to TRBD2 (5 bases). Trimming removed 1 base from V and 6 bases from J, with 13 bases in between. CDR1 and CDR2 (germline): SGDLS, YYNGEE. CDR3 length: 14 residues. The CDR3 protein is CASSVTGSPKTQYF. CDR3 coding DNA: TGTGCCAGCAGCGTAACTGGGAGCCCCAAGACCCAGTACTTC.

The chain links TRBV15 to TRBJ1-3; D gene ambiguous. The CDR3 covers 20 residues. The germline gives CDR1 LNHNV, CDR2 YYDKDF (reference sequence). V lost 0 bases and J lost 0, with 21 bases in between. Here the CDR3 DNA reads TGTGCCACCAGCAGAGATCGGGCAGGCTGGGATTTTAACTCTGGAAACACCATATATTTT. This codes for CATSRDRAGWDFNSGNTIYF.

V and J are TRBV7-6 and TRBJ2-5; unclear D gene. The length of the CDR3 is 12 residues. The V and J ends lost 0 bases and 5 bases respectively, with 4 bases between them. Germline assignment: CDR1 SGHVS and CDR2 FNYEAQ. The CDR3 sequence is CASSLAFETQYF. In DNA, the CDR3 is TGTGCCAGCAGCTTAGCGTTCGAGACCCAGTACTTC.

The rearrangement uses TRBV7-3 and TRBJ2-3; D is perhaps TRBD2 (6 bases). V was pared by 2 bases and J by 2 bases, with 11 bases between. The CDR3 length is 15 residues. CDR1 is SGHTA and CDR2 is FQGTGA in the germline V gene. CDR3 sequence reads: CASSLLGGDTDTQYF. DNA of the CDR3: TGTGCCAGCAGCTTACTTGGCGGGGACACAGATACGCAGTATTTT. Full variable domain (missing parts from reference TRBV7-3 and TRBJ2-3): GAGVSQTPSNKVTEKGKYVELRCDPISGHTALYWYRQSLGQGPEFLIYFQGTGAADDSGLPNDRFFAVRPEGSVSTLKIQRTERGDSAVYLCASSLLGGDTDTQYFGPGTRLTVL.

V is TRBV4-2 and J is TRBJ2-7, with 14 bases aligning to TRBD2. Trimming cost V 1 base and J 5 bases; bases outside gene matches: 4. Germline V gene sequence: CDR1 LGHNA, CDR2 YNFKEQ. The CDR3 is 16 amino acids. The DNA of the CDR3 is TGTGCCAGCAGCCAAGCCACGGGACTAGCGGGAGACGAGCAGTACTTC. Translation: CASSQATGLAGDEQYF.

The J gene is TRBJ2-7, the V gene TRBV7-2, with 9 nucleotides matching TRBD2. J was trimmed by 2 bases and V by 5 bases; bases with no gene match: 7. CDR1 and CDR2 (germline): SGHTA, FQGNSA. There are 15 residues in the CDR3. CDR3 in amino acids: CASSVSGLATYEQYF. CDR3 in DNA: TGTGCCAGCAGCGTATCGGGACTAGCAACCTACGAGCAGTACTTC.

The rearrangement links TRBV7-8 to TRBJ2-2; weak D call: TRBD1 (5 bases). Germline-derived CDR1 and CDR2 are SGHVS and FQNEAQ. Deletions cut 0 bases from V and 0 bases from J, with 11 bases between. CDR3 length: 17 residues. CDR3 loop: CASSLARGHPNTGELFF. The CDR3 nucleotides are TGTGCCAGCAGCTTAGCCCGCGGACACCCGAACACCGGGGAGCTGTTTTTT. The entire variable domain, with the rest obtained from reference TRBV7-8 and TRBJ2-2, is as follows: GAGVSQSPRYKVAKRGQDVALRCDPISGHVSLFWYQQALGQGPEFLTYFQNEAQLDKSGLPSDRFFAERPEGSVSTLKIQRTQQEDSAVYLCASSLARGHPNTGELFFGEGSRLTVL.

V and J are TRBV5-4 and TRBJ1-1; 11 bases agree with TRBD1. Germline V gene data show CDR1 as SGHNT and CDR2 as YYREEE (reference sequence). The CDR3 is made up of 14 amino acids. J lost 4 bases, V lost 4 bases, and 3 bases had no gene match. The CDR3 nucleotides read TGTGCCAGCAGCAATGGACAGGGGGCCACTGAAGCTTTCTTT. This codes for CASSNGQGATEAFF.

Only one count was recorded for this clone. The V gene is TRBV4-1, the J gene TRBJ1-4, with 9 positions matching TRBD1. V lost 4 bases, J lost 6 bases, and 6 bases stayed unmatched. This CDR3 has 15 amino acids. Germline V gene sequence: CDR1 MGHRA, CDR2 YSYEKL. Here the CDR3 reads CASSPQQGADEKLFF. The CDR3 DNA is TGCGCCAGCAGCCCACAACAGGGGGCAGATGAAAAACTGTTTTTT.

This chain joins TRBV27 and TRBJ2-7; D may be TRBD2 (6 bases). V lost 3 bases to trimming and J lost 6 bases, with 12 bases between them. This CDR3 is built from 13 residues. Germline CDR1 and CDR2: MNHEY and SMNVEV (reference sequence). The CDR3 DNA is TGTGCCAGCAGTTTGGGCGGGACCAGCGAGCAGTACTTC. This encodes CASSLGGTSEQYF.

V usage is TRBV4-1 and J usage is TRBJ2-3; D remains unclear. Germline CDR1 is MGHRA and CDR2 is YSYEKL. V was clipped by 1 base and J by 3 bases, with 17 bases between them. The CDR3 loop spans 17 amino acids. This CDR3 reads CASSQVVVTQRTDTQYF. For the CDR3, the DNA is TGCGCCAGCAGCCAAGTAGTTGTGACACAAAGGACAGATACGCAGTATTTT.

The CDR3 DNA sequence: TGTGCCAGCAGTCCCTCGAGTCGGGGGCGAGGCTACACCTTC. Residues: CASSPSSRGRGYTF. The rearrangement links TRBV6-5 to TRBJ1-2, with D tentatively TRBD1 (6 bases). The V end lost 5 bases, the J end lost 8 bases, and 18 bases lay between the germline ends. The CDR3 spans 14 residues. Looked up from germline, CDR1 is MNHEY and CDR2 is SVGAGI.

This chain connects TRBV9 to TRBJ2-7; TRBD1 aligns across 7 bases. V dropped 4 bases and J dropped 4; count of bases not matched to a gene: 8. CDR1 is SGDLS and CDR2 is YYNGEE in the germline V gene. The CDR3 contains 14 residues. The CDR3 here is CASSPTGTEYEQYF. CDR3 nucleotide sequence: TGTGCCAGCAGCCCTACCGGGACAGAGTACGAGCAGTACTTC.

The V call is TRBV7-6, the J call TRBJ2-3; 9 bases fit TRBD1. The CDR3 totals 15 residues. Germline CDR1 SGHVS, CDR2 FNYEAQ. Trimming took 6 bases from V and 2 from J; bases not matched to a gene: 6. DNA for the CDR3: TGTGCCAGCAGACCCGGACAGGGGTACACAGATACGCAGTATTTT. Translation gives CASRPGQGYTDTQYF.

The chain combines TRBV5-5 with TRBJ1-3; 9 positions agree with TRBD1. The V gene end was trimmed by 4 bases and the J gene end by 2 bases; junction bases not matched to a gene: 4. The CDR3 is 15 residues long. Looked up from germline, CDR1 is SGHKS and CDR2 is YYEKEE (reference sequence). The DNA for the CDR3 is TGTGCCAGCAGCGACGACAGGGGGGCTGGAAACACCATATATTTT. Amino acid sequence: CASSDDRGAGNTIYF.

The chain employs TRBV11-2 and TRBJ2-1; 9 bases are a match to TRBD2. V was clipped by 1 base and J by 7 bases; unmatched bases: 14. Per the germline V gene, CDR1 is SGHAT and CDR2 is FQNNGV. This CDR3 has 18 amino acids. The CDR3 nucleotides are TGTGCCAGCAGCTTAGTGGGGCTAGCGGGAAGGGGGAGGAATGAGCAGTTCTTC. Translated, it gives CASSLVGLAGRGRNEQFF. The full variable domain, with the rest looked up from reference TRBV11-2 and TRBJ2-1, is EAGVAQSPRYKIIEKRQSVAFWCNPISGHATLYWYQQILGQGPKLLIQFQNNGVVDDSQLPKDRFSAERLKGVDSTLKIQPAKLEDSAVYLCASSLVGLAGRGRNEQFFGPGTRLTVL.

By sample fraction, this clone is large. The rearrangement uses TRBV11-3 and TRBJ1-1, with D unresolved. Germline CDR1 and CDR2: SGHNT and YENEEA. Trimming took off 5 bases at V and 7 bases at J, with 11 bases between the two ends. This CDR3 is built from 12 residues. DNA of the CDR3: TGTGCCAGCAGCACCCGGACGGGTGAAGCTTTCTTT. Amino acid sequence: CASSTRTGEAFF.

The CDR3 DNA reads TGTGCCAGTGGGACCAGCTCTGGAAACACCATATATTTT. Encoded protein: CASGTSSGNTIYF. The chain employs TRBV9 and TRBJ1-3, with D possibly matching TRBD1 (5 bases). Trimming shortened V by 8 bases and J by 0 bases, and 9 bases separated the two germline ends. The CDR3 extends over 13 amino acids. Germline CDR1 is SGDLS and CDR2 is YYNGEE.

The J gene is TRBJ1-1, the V gene TRBV6-1; 8 positions match TRBD1. The CDR3 loop spans 15 amino acids. The V gene end was trimmed by 4 bases and the J gene end by 3 bases; junction bases not matched to a gene: 7. CDR1 MNHNS and CDR2 SASEGT come from the germline V gene. In DNA, the CDR3 is TGTGCCAGCAGTGTCACAGGGGGATCGCACACTGAAGCTTTCTTT. It yields the protein CASSVTGGSHTEAFF.

This clone was counted once. The CDR3 DNA sequence: TGTGCCAGCAGGGTCAGAAGCGTAGAGACCCAGTACTTC. It specifies CASRVRSVETQYF. The genes are TRBV6-1 and TRBJ2-5; no clear D. V was cut by 6 bases and J by 4 bases, with 12 bases left in between. The CDR3 extends over 13 amino acids. Per the germline V gene, CDR1 is MNHNS and CDR2 is SASEGT.

V and J are TRBV9 and TRBJ2-1, with D possibly being TRBD2 (5 bases). Trimming shortened V by 5 bases and J by 10 bases, and 16 bases separated the two germline ends. Germline V lookup: CDR1 SGDLS, CDR2 YYNGEE. The CDR3 spans 13 residues. The CDR3 sequence is CASRPLSEEEQFF. The CDR3 DNA is TGTGCCAGCAGGCCCCTATCGGAGGAAGAGCAGTTCTTC.

This chain connects TRBV5-1 to TRBJ2-5; D is undetermined. The better agreement between TRBJ2-7 and the DNA end casts doubt on the J call. From germline, CDR1 is SGHRS and CDR2 YFSETQ. This CDR3 contains 13 residues. The CDR3 is CASSLAENYEQYF. CDR3 DNA: TGCGCCAGCAGCTTGGCCGAAAATTACGAGCAGTACTTC.

The rearrangement joins TRBV5-6 to TRBJ2-3; 7 bases are a match to TRBD1. J was trimmed by 6 bases and V by 4 bases; bases with no gene match: 11. The V gene's germline CDR1 is SGHDT and CDR2 YYEEEE. The CDR3 totals 15 residues. For the CDR3, the DNA is TGTGCCAGCAGCCCTCGGACAGGTCGAGGGGATACGCAGTATTTT. It is translated as CASSPRTGRGDTQYF.

The chain employs TRBV5-6 and TRBJ2-4, with a tentative D call TRBD2 (5 bases). CDR1 and CDR2 from the germline V gene are SGHDT and YYEEEE. The germline V and J ends were trimmed by 4 bases and 0 bases, with 11 bases remaining between them. The CDR3 covers 15 residues. The CDR3 spells CASSPGMLAKNIQYF. DNA of the CDR3: TGTGCCAGCAGCCCCGGGATGCTAGCCAAAAACATTCAGTACTTC.

The chain links TRBV4-1 to TRBJ1-5; possibly TRBD1 for D (5 bases). CDR1 MGHRA and CDR2 YSYEKL come from the germline V gene. Trimming removed 0 bases from V and 5 bases from J, with 8 bases in between. The CDR3 sequence is 14 residues long. This CDR3 is CASSQETGHQPQHF. The CDR3 DNA is TGCGCCAGCAGCCAAGAAACGGGGCATCAGCCCCAGCATTTT.

The genes are TRBV4-3 and TRBJ2-7; the D is unclear. The CDR3 is 14 amino acids. CDR1 and CDR2 from the germline V gene are LGHNA and YSLEER. Trimming removed 0 bases at V and 2 bases at J, with 8 bases between. As DNA, the CDR3 is TGCGCCAGCAGCCAAGAAGTGCCACCCTACGAGCAGTACTTC. This sequence encodes CASSQEVPPYEQYF.

The J gene is TRBJ2-1, the V gene TRBV4-1; tentatively, D is TRBD2 (6 bases). The CDR3 has 16 amino acids. Germline loops: CDR1 MGHRA, CDR2 YSYEKL. V lost 3 bases and J 5 bases, leaving 17 bases between the germline ends. The DNA for the CDR3 is TGCGCCAGCAGCCAGATATACCGGGACTCAGACAATGAGCAGTTCTTC. This translates into CASSQIYRDSDNEQFF.